A single sample is the source of the 12 T cell receptor beta chains below, sequenced in a study of OX40 agonist ivuxolimab in advanced cancers. Libraries were prepared through the immunoSEQ multiplex PCR assay. The table was pulled from immuneACCESS by TCRdb, which kept in-frame rearrangements only. Such tables lose some clones; where checked, under half of the loss comes from unresolved V genes, and the rest has no known cause. Across this sample there are over 65,000 clones, with around 83% seen only once. The top ten constitute approximately 6.5% of the sample. The sample in question was CD4+ or CD8+ T cells sorted from blood, obtained in a trial of the OX40 agonist ivuxolimab. All receptors come from an adult with an advanced solid tumor such as melanoma, head and neck, liver or kidney cancer.

This sequence joins TRBV6-5 and TRBJ1-1; D gene uncertain. Per germline, CDR1 MNHEY and CDR2 SVGAGI. V lost 0 bases and J 8 bases, leaving 13 bases between the germline ends. CDR3 length equals 14 residues. Here the CDR3 reads CASSYSGIGSEAFF. The DNA for the CDR3 is TGTGCCAGCAGTTACTCGGGGATCGGGTCAGAAGCTTTCTTT.

The CDR3 DNA follows: TGTGCCAGCAGAATCTTTTCTGGGGGAATAGTCAATCAGCCCCAGCATTTT. The encoded protein is CASRIFSGGIVNQPQHF. The V and J genes are TRBV28 and TRBJ1-5; D perhaps matches TRBD1 (5 bases). The V gene lost 6 bases and the J gene lost 3 bases, with 21 bases spanning the gap. Per the germline V gene, CDR1 is MDHEN and CDR2 is SYDVKM. The CDR3 covers 17 residues.

Note on this clone: One end of the junction is discordant with germline, which a read error may explain. V usage is TRBV7-7 and J usage is TRBJ2-1, with 8 bases lining up with TRBD1. The CDR3 runs 15 residues. CDR1 is SSHAT and CDR2 is FNYEAQ in the germline V gene (reference sequence). The CDR3 here is CASSPGTGTYNEQFF. The CDR3 bases are TGTGCTAGCAGCCCCGGGACAGGAACCTACAATGAGCAGTTCTTC. The full variable domain, completed using reference TRBV7-7 and TRBJ2-1, is GAGVSQSPRYKVTKRGQDVTLRCDPISSHATLYWYQQALGQGPEFLTYFNYEAQPDKSGLPSDRFSAERPEGSISTLTIQRTEQRDSAMYRCASSPGTGTYNEQFFGPGTRLTVL.

The V and J genes are TRBV7-2 and TRBJ1-2; D ambiguous. Trimming left V 3 bases short and J 7 bases short, with 12 bases between. The CDR3 is made up of 13 amino acids. Germline values: CDR1 SGHTA, CDR2 FQGNSA. The CDR3 DNA reads TGTGCCAGCAGCTTCGGCGAGATCTTTGGCTACACCTTC. Protein product: CASSFGEIFGYTF.

V gene TRBV6-5 combines with J gene TRBJ1-2; 8 nucleotides align to TRBD1. The CDR3 covers 13 residues. With 5 bases clipped from V and 8 bases from J, the junction kept 7 bases outside the gene matches. Germline V gene data show CDR1 as MNHEY and CDR2 as SVGAGI. The CDR3 here is CASSTTGVGGYTF. Here the CDR3 DNA reads TGTGCCAGCAGTACGACAGGGGTAGGGGGCTACACCTTC.

The chain is built from TRBV7-3 and TRBJ2-3; D gene ambiguous. V lost 2 bases, J lost 4 bases, and 7 bases lay in between. This CDR3 has 13 amino acids. CDR1 and CDR2 (germline): SGHTA, FQGTGA. The CDR3: CASSLGAADTQYF. CDR3 DNA sequence: TGTGCCAGCAGCTTAGGCGCAGCAGATACGCAGTATTTT.

This chain joins TRBV7-2 and TRBJ1-3, with D perhaps matching TRBD1 (6 bases). The CDR3 consists of 17 residues. V lost 2 bases and J lost 0, with 14 bases in between. Germline V gene lookup returns CDR1 SGHTA and CDR2 FQGNSA. Here the CDR3 DNA reads TGTGCCAGCAGCTTAAGGACAGTTCTCACCTCTGGAAACACCATATATTTT. Protein product: CASSLRTVLTSGNTIYF.

V gene TRBV7-3 combines with J gene TRBJ2-1, with D unclear. Germline V gene lookup returns CDR1 SGHTA and CDR2 FQGTGA. The CDR3 runs 12 residues. The V gene lost 2 bases and the J gene lost 7 bases, with 6 bases spanning the gap. The CDR3 sequence: CASSLHENEQFF. Written as DNA, the CDR3 is TGTGCCAGCAGCTTACATGAGAATGAGCAGTTCTTC.

This chain joins TRBV29-1 and TRBJ2-5, with 11 bases identical to TRBD2. Looked up from germline, CDR1 is SQVTM and CDR2 is ANQGSEA. The CDR3 length is 17 residues. Losses at the gene ends were 4 bases for V and 4 bases for J; bases not matched to a gene: 14. CDR3 nucleotide sequence: TGCAGCGTTGGGAGAAAGTTAGCGGGAGGGCCGTCAGAGACCCAGTACTTC. Protein: CSVGRKLAGGPSETQYF.

This chain links TRBV27 with TRBJ2-5; D is possibly TRBD1 or TRBD2 (5 bases each). CDR1 is MNHEY, CDR2 SMNVEV, per germline (reference sequence). CDR3 length: 14 amino acids. Between the trimmed V and J ends, which lost 6 bases and 5 bases, there was a span of 16 bases. CDR3 sequence (DNA): TGTGCCAGCAGCCTTGGTGGGACCCCGGAGACCCAGTACTTC. It translates to CASSLGGTPETQYF.

The CDR3 DNA sequence: TGTGCCAGCTCACCGGTGGGTGACTATGGCTACACCTTC. This codes for CASSPVGDYGYTF. The rearrangement joins TRBV18 to TRBJ1-2; no firm D call. The CDR3 spans 13 residues. CDR1 and CDR2 from the germline V gene are KGHSH and LQKENI. V was pared by 3 bases and J by 3 bases, with 8 bases between.

This clone was detected only a few times. This chain joins TRBV18 and TRBJ1-5; D is undetermined. Germline V CDR1 and CDR2: KGHSH, LQKENI. This CDR3 spans 14 amino acids. Trimming pared 0 bases from V and 4 bases from J, leaving 7 bases between. CDR3 loop: CASSPPASNQPQHF. CDR3 in DNA: TGTGCCAGCTCACCACCGGCTTCTAATCAGCCCCAGCATTTT.